This T cell receptor beta chain was sequenced in a study of T-cell reconstitution after alpha-beta-depleted transplantation in children listed by TCRdb under 2016. Regarding the study in general: Using TCR repertoire profiling, the study quantitatively followed how T-cell immune reconstitution unfolded in children after TCRalphabeta/CD19-depleted allogeneic hematopoietic cell transplantation.

Preparation of the library involved PCR. Reads for this sample came from an Illumina HiSeq 2500. Molecular barcoding was employed in the preparation of TCR libraries, with unique molecular identifiers being used to normalize TCRbeta repertoire quantification. TCRdb reran the public reads through fastp at Q25 and MiXCR, keeping productive beta chains. For every CDR3 protein sequence, its rows merge into one entry that carries the most common genes and DNA. Within this sample are 350,000 to 400,000 distinct CDR3 sequences, with about an eighth of them counted one time only. In total, the top ten clones hold 3.5% to 4.5% of the sample. The CDR3, from cysteine to phenylalanine, totals 14 residues. Only CDR3 DNA remains: 42 bases, in frame from the first base. The germline V gene yields MDHEN for CDR1 and SYDVKM for CDR2. Here V drops 5 bases and J drops 4 bases, and the junction holds 6 bases not matched to any gene.

A word on this clonotype: Its antigen is currently not known. The record has no base qualities; no much larger clone is one base away.

This TCR was recovered from a human donor who donated a stem cell graft to a child with Fanconi anemia. The material sequenced was PBMCs, taken from the stem cell graft. The chain employs TRBV28 and TRBJ2-5, and 8 junction bases match TRBD2. The CDR3 reads CASSAGLARETQYF. In nucleotide form, the sequence is TGTGCCAGCAGTGCAGGACTAGCAAGAGAGACCCAGTACTTC.